This TCR beta chain was recorded in a study of human T cells and chemical hapten exposure. In the study overall: 0.01% DPC was applied to the upper back in patch tests, which were read at 6 days.

Study-wide points: Once DPC sensitization occurred, TCRs above 1 in 1000 frequency showed no change. Compared to controls, expanded TCRs made significantly more large clusters of similar CDR3s.

Germline loops: CDR1 KGHDR, CDR2 SFDVKD. V lost 2 bases and J 5 bases, leaving 3 bases between the germline ends. The CDR3 is 12 amino acids. Time point in this sample: pre-sensitization, week 0. Treatment given: therapeutic diphenylcyclopropenone sensitization with weekly scalp DPC. Patch tests were applied only after blood draws. TCRdb re-called the RACE reads through MiXCR, storing one row per CDR3 protein. The sample holds 240,000 or so distinct CDR3 sequences; about 8.6% are singletons and the top ten take over 2%. For this clonotype: Its matching antigen is unknown.

V gene TRBV24-1 combines with J gene TRBJ1-5; D call uncertain. The input for sequencing was whole blood, taken in connection with sensitization to the hapten diphenylcyclopropenone (DPC). The TCR originated in a woman in her 40s with alopecia areata. Some clones in this sample may be carry-over from other donors' samples. In DNA form, the CDR3 reads TGTGCCACCAGTGATTCTGATCAGCCCCAGCATTTT. It is translated as CATSDSDQPQHF.